Here is one TCR beta chain with its context. The table came from immunoSEQ multiplex PCR; TCRdb's copy has only in-frame clones and leaves some out. This table has hundreds of thousands of clones, more than 80% appearing once. This sample stems from a study of Ad26.COV2.S vaccination and SARS-CoV-2 variants. The treatment denotes: some 20 received Ad26.COV2.S at low or high dose, single or two shots; 5 received placebo; per-sample allocation not given. Day 63 following the first vaccine or placebo injection was when the samples were taken. A Boston adult aged 18-55 years was the donor. Germline V gene data show CDR1 as SGHAT and CDR2 as FQNNGV. CDR3 length: 14 residues. The ends lost 5 bases at V and 7 bases at J; junction bases unmatched: 8.

This receptor was obtained from a person aged 18 to 65 who received the Ad26.COV2.S COVID-19 vaccine or a placebo. The chain carries TRBV11-2 and TRBJ2-1; 7 nucleotides match TRBD2. The material was peripheral blood, obtained in a trial of Ad26.COV2.S vaccine versus placebo. In nucleotides, the CDR3 is TGTGCCAGCAGCCTTCTGACTAGCCATAATGAGCAGTTCTTC. Amino acids: CASSLLTSHNEQFF.